The clone carrying this T cell receptor beta chain showed up just a few times. Its antigen is undetermined. Looked up from germline, CDR1 is KGHDR and CDR2 is SFDVKD. The length of the CDR3 is 14 residues. V was trimmed by 3 bases and J by 2 bases, leaving 10 bases between them. These data are taken from a study of CD8 T cells in ankylosing spondylitis. Whole-study results and caveats: Past studies reported some motif variants in reactive arthritis synovial fluid and blood.

Quantitative 5'-RACE was performed with molecular barcodes, and it yielded the TCR beta libraries. From the 5' RACE reads, TCRdb called clonotypes with MiXCR, one entry per CDR3 protein. The data contain about 340,000 distinct CDR3 sequences, roughly 14% of them singletons. Sequenced: blood, either unsorted or a sorted T cell fraction (not recorded which). This receptor was obtained from a male donor with ankylosing spondylitis or in good health (not recorded which). This rearrangement joins TRBV24-1 to TRBJ2-7, with D unresolved. In nucleotides, the CDR3 is TGTGCCACCAGTGATCCCCAATACGCCTACGAGCAGTACTTC. Translated: CATSDPQYAYEQYF.